This T cell receptor (beta chain) was sequenced for a study of shared clonotypes between healthy human individuals. General observations from the study: Naive CD4 clonotype sharing across several donors was approximately 5.2%.

As concerns this clone: Its antigen is unknown.

The table came from immunoSEQ multiplex PCR; TCRdb's copy has only in-frame clones and leaves some out. The table has under 350,000 clones, around 87% seen once; the top ten hold around 15%. Germline assignment: CDR1 SGHRS and CDR2 YFSETQ. V was clipped by 1 base and J by 2 bases, with 12 bases between them. The CDR3 totals 15 residues. Those who donated, Caucasian adults without exception, all lived in Nashville, Tennessee. This TCR came from a man aged 18 to 35 in good health. Material: memory CD8+ T cells sorted from blood. Subset described: CD45RO+ cells pooled with CCR7-negative TemRA cells. J is TRBJ1-1 and V is TRBV5-1, with D possibly TRBD1 on 6 matching bases. The CDR3 region has the DNA TGCGCCAGCAGCTTGTTTACAGGGCCAAACACTGAAGCTTTCTTT. This encodes CASSLFTGPNTEAFF.